These 17 T cell receptor beta chains originate from one sample sequenced in a study of OX40 agonist ivuxolimab in advanced cancers. The table came from immunoSEQ multiplex PCR; TCRdb's copy has only in-frame clones and leaves some out. The sample has over 60,000 clones; 84% are singletons. The starting material was CD4+ or CD8+ T cells sorted from blood, obtained in a trial of the OX40 agonist ivuxolimab. These receptors all stem from an adult with an advanced solid tumor such as melanoma, head and neck, liver or kidney cancer.

V is TRBV30 and J is TRBJ1-5; TRBD1 agrees at 7 bases. V lost 1 base and J lost 6; bases outside the gene matches: 9. CDR1 and CDR2 (germline): GTSNPN, SVGIG (reference sequence). The CDR3 length is 15 residues. The CDR3 coding sequence is TGTGCCTGGAGTGCCAAAGGGGGCGGGGGTCAGCCCCAGCATTTT. It specifies CAWSAKGGGGQPQHF.

The chain links TRBV29-1 to TRBJ1-2; D gene uncertain. The CDR3 has 12 amino acids. Trimming shortened V by 5 bases and J by 7 bases, and 14 bases separated the two germline ends. CDR1 is SQVTM and CDR2 is ANQGSEA in the germline V gene. CDR3 protein: CSVQADQGGYTF. As DNA, the CDR3 is TGCAGCGTTCAAGCGGACCAAGGTGGCTACACCTTC.

The V call is TRBV6-1, the J call TRBJ2-7; 10 bases line up with TRBD1. Germline V gene lookup returns CDR1 MNHNS and CDR2 SASEGT. The CDR3 extends over 14 amino acids. The V gene end was trimmed by 7 bases and the J gene end by 4 bases; junction bases not matched to a gene: 7. The CDR3: CASTPGQGQYEQYF. DNA of the CDR3: TGTGCCAGCACCCCGGGACAGGGGCAATACGAGCAGTACTTC.

The V and J genes are TRBV11-2 and TRBJ2-7, with D perhaps matching TRBD1 (6 bases). The CDR3 length is 16 residues. V lost 5 bases and J 2 bases, leaving 19 bases between the germline ends. In germline, CDR1 is SGHAT, CDR2 FQNNGV. The CDR3 nucleotides read TGTGCCAGCAGCCCTCTCCGGGACACCCCCCCCTACGAGCAGTACTTC. It yields the protein CASSPLRDTPPYEQYF.

V and J are TRBV4-3 and TRBJ1-2; TRBD1 might be the D (6 bases). This CDR3 comprises 13 residues. The V end was cut by 3 bases, the J end by 4 bases, with 9 bases between. CDR1 is LGHNA, CDR2 YSLEER, per germline. CDR3 bases: TGCGCCAGCAGCCAGGACAGCCGCTATGGCTACACCTTC. This translates into CASSQDSRYGYTF.

The chain has TRBV14 and TRBJ2-2; 8 bases map to TRBD2. Per germline, CDR1 SGHDN and CDR2 FVKESK. The CDR3 contains 15 residues. Losses at the gene ends were 3 bases for V and 1 base for J; bases not matched to a gene: 1. In DNA form, the CDR3 reads TGTGCCAGCAGCCACACTAGCGGGAACACCGGGGAGCTGTTTTTT. Its translation: CASSHTSGNTGELFF.

CDR3 nucleotides: TGTGCCAGCAGCTTGAGCGGGAGCTACAATGAGCAGTTCTTC. Residues: CASSLSGSYNEQFF. V usage is TRBV7-3 and J usage is TRBJ2-1, with 8 bases aligning to TRBD2. The CDR3 runs to 14 residues. Germline lookup yields CDR1 SGHTA and CDR2 FQGTGA. V lost 3 bases and J lost 3; bases outside the gene matches: 1.

The rearrangement links TRBV5-1 to TRBJ1-1; D ambiguous. The germline V and J ends were trimmed by 0 bases and 2 bases, with 11 bases remaining between them. The CDR3 loop spans 15 amino acids. The V gene's germline CDR1 is SGHRS and CDR2 YFSETQ. The CDR3 protein is CASSLGGQINTEAFF. The DNA of the CDR3 is TGCGCCAGCAGCTTGGGAGGGCAGATAAACACTGAAGCTTTCTTT. Using reference TRBV5-1 and TRBJ1-1 for the parts outside the CDR3, the full variable domain is KAGVTQTPRYLIKTRGQQVTLSCSPISGHRSVSWYQQTPGQGLQFLFEYFSETQRNKGNFPGRFSGRQFSNSRSEMNVSTLELGDSALYLCASSLGGQINTEAFFGQGTRLTVV.

This chain links TRBV5-5 with TRBJ2-7; D possibly corresponds to TRBD2 (6 bases). Trimming removed 5 bases at V and 5 bases at J, with 17 bases between. CDR1 and CDR2 from the germline V gene are SGHKS and YYEKEE (reference sequence). There are 14 residues in the CDR3. The CDR3 DNA reads as TGTGCCAGCAGGGGGATCGGGGGAAACCACGAGCAGTACTTC. Residues: CASRGIGGNHEQYF.

This clone appeared a few times. This chain links TRBV7-9 with TRBJ2-4; the D gene is possibly TRBD2 (6 bases). CDR1 is SEHNR and CDR2 is FQNEAQ in the germline V gene (reference sequence). The CDR3 has 16 amino acids. Trimming cost V 1 base and J 1 base, with 11 bases left between them. This chain's CDR3 is CASSLGAGTAKNIQYF. CDR3 sequence (DNA): TGTGCCAGCAGCTTAGGCGCGGGAACGGCCAAAAACATTCAGTACTTC.

The rearrangement links TRBV5-1 to TRBJ2-2; no firm D call. V shed 0 bases and J shed 7 bases, with 10 bases lying between them. CDR1 and CDR2 from the germline V gene are SGHRS and YFSETQ. This CDR3 contains 14 residues. CDR3 residues: CASSLGPGVGELFF. CDR3 sequence (DNA): TGCGCCAGCAGCTTGGGGCCGGGCGTCGGGGAGCTGTTTTTT.

This clone was observed once. This rearrangement joins TRBV19 to TRBJ2-2, with D possibly matching TRBD2 (5 bases). Trimming took 6 bases from V and 1 from J, leaving 12 bases between them. Per germline, CDR1 LNHDA and CDR2 SQIVND (reference sequence). This CDR3 spans 15 amino acids. CDR3 in amino acids: CASRMRAQNTGELFF. CDR3 DNA: TGTGCCAGTAGAATGAGGGCCCAGAACACCGGGGAGCTGTTTTTT.

The rearrangement links TRBV6-4 to TRBJ1-2, with TRBD1 matching over 7 bases. The germline V gene encodes CDR1 MRHNA and CDR2 SNTAGT. The CDR3 extends over 16 amino acids. The V gene end was trimmed by 6 bases and the J gene end by 1 base; junction bases not matched to a gene: 11. CDR3 loop: CASSGYRTGLNYGYTF. The CDR3 bases are TGTGCCAGCAGCGGATATCGGACAGGTCTTAACTATGGCTACACCTTC.

This clone showed up just a few times. The genes are TRBV7-2 and TRBJ2-5; D is uncertain. Germline V gene data show CDR1 as SGHTA and CDR2 as FQGNSA. There are 14 residues in the CDR3. Trimming pared 0 bases from V and 2 bases from J, leaving 7 bases between. This CDR3 reads CASSLAGVQETQYF. Here the CDR3 DNA reads TGTGCCAGCAGCTTAGCGGGTGTACAAGAGACCCAGTACTTC.

This chain joins TRBV5-1 and TRBJ2-7; 8 bases agree with TRBD1. Looked up from germline, CDR1 is SGHRS and CDR2 is YFSETQ. CDR3 size: 14 residues. With 4 bases clipped from V and 4 bases from J, the junction kept 7 bases outside the gene matches. CDR3 protein: CASSPRTGLYEQYF. The CDR3 bases are TGCGCCAGCAGCCCTCGGACAGGGCTATACGAGCAGTACTTC.

This clone is a singleton in its sample. The genes are TRBV5-6 and TRBJ1-2; 7 bases are shared with TRBD1. The CDR3 is 15 amino acids. The V gene's germline CDR1 is SGHDT and CDR2 YYEEEE. The V segment lost 1 base and the J segment 8 bases; nucleotides outside the gene matches: 11. DNA for the CDR3: TGTGCCAGCAGCTTGTACCAGGGGGTACCCTTGGGCTACACCTTC. Its protein is CASSLYQGVPLGYTF.

The chain employs TRBV11-3 and TRBJ2-2, with D tentatively TRBD1 or TRBD2 (6 bases each). The germline CDR1 and CDR2 sequences are SGHNT and YENEEA. V was pared by 2 bases and J by 5 bases, with 12 bases between. The CDR3 totals 15 residues. CDR3 sequence: CASSLSGAQTGELFF. The DNA for the CDR3 is TGTGCCAGCAGCTTATCGGGGGCCCAGACCGGGGAGCTGTTTTTT.